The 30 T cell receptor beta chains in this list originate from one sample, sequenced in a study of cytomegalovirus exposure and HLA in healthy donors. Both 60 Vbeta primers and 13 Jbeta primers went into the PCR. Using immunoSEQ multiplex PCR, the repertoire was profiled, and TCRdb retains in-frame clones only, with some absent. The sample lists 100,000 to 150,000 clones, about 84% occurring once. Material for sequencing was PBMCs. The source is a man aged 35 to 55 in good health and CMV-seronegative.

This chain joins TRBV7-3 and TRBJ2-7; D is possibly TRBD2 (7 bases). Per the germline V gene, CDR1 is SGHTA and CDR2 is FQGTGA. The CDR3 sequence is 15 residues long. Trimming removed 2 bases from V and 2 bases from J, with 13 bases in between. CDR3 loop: CASSLGEGGTYEQYF. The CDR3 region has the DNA TGTGCCAGCAGCTTAGGGGAGGGGGGAACCTACGAGCAGTACTTC.

CDR3 DNA: TGTGCCAGCTCACCCCTGAACCCCGTCGAGTCGGGGATCAATGGCTACACCTTC. Residues: CASSPLNPVESGINGYTF. This chain joins TRBV18 and TRBJ1-2; D not certain. The CDR3 has 18 amino acids. Germline CDR1 reads KGHSH; CDR2 reads LQKENI. Trimming took off 3 bases at V and 6 bases at J, with 26 bases between the two ends. Combining the CDR3 with reference TRBV18 and TRBJ1-2 gives the whole variable domain NAGVMQNPRHLVRRRGQEARLRCSPMKGHSHVYWYRQLPEEGLKFMVYLQKENIIDESGMPKERFSAEFPKEGPSILRIQQVVRGDSAAYFCASSPLNPVESGINGYTFGSGTRLTVV.

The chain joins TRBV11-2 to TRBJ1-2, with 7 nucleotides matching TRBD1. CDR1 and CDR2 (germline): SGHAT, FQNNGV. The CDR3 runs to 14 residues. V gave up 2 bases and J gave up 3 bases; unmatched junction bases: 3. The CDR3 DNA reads TGTGCCAGCAGCTTAAGCACAGGGGACTATGGCTACACCTTC. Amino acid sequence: CASSLSTGDYGYTF.

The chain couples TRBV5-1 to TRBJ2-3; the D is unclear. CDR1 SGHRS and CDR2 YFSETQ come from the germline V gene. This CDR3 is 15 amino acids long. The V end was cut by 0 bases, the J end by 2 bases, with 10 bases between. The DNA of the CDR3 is TGCGCCAGCAGCTTGGTGGTCAGACACACAGATACGCAGTATTTT. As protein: CASSLVVRHTDTQYF.

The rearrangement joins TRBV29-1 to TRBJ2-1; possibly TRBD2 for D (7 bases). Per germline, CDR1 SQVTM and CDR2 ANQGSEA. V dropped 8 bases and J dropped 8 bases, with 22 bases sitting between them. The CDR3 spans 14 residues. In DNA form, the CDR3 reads TGCAGCACCGTTGGGGGGGGCGGGTCCGATGAGCAGTTCTTC. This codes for CSTVGGGGSDEQFF.

The CDR3 region is CASSLGQGATEAFF. Here the CDR3 DNA reads TGTGCCAGCAGCTTAGGACAGGGGGCCACTGAAGCTTTCTTT. V gene TRBV7-9 combines with J gene TRBJ1-1; TRBD1 agrees at 10 bases. The J segment lost 4 bases and the V segment lost 1 base, leaving 0 bases of the junction unmatched. The CDR3 is made up of 14 amino acids. The germline V gene encodes CDR1 SEHNR and CDR2 FQNEAQ (reference sequence).

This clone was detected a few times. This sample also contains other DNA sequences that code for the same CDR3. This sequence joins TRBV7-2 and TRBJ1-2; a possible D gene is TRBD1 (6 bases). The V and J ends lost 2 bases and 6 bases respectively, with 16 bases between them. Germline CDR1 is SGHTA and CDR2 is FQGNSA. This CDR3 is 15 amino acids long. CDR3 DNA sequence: TGTGCCAGCAGCTTATTCGAGGGGGGGAAGAATGGCTACACCTTC. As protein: CASSLFEGGKNGYTF. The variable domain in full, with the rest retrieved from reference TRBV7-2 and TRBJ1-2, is GAGVSQSPSNKVTEKGKDVELRCDPISGHTALYWYRQSLGQGLEFLIYFQGNSAPDKSGLPSDRFSAERTGGSVSTLTIQRTQQEDSAVYLCASSLFEGGKNGYTFGSGTRLTVV.

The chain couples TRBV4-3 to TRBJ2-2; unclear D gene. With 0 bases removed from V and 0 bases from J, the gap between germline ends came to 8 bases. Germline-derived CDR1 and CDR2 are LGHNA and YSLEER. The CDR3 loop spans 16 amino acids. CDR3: CASSQDIYSNTGELFF. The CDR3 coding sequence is TGCGCCAGCAGCCAAGATATATACTCGAACACCGGGGAGCTGTTTTTT.

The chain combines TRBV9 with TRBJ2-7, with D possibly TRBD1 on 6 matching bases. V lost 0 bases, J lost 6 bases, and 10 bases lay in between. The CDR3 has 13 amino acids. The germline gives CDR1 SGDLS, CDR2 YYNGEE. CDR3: CASSVDVGAEQYF. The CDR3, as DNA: TGTGCCAGCAGCGTAGATGTGGGGGCCGAGCAGTACTTC. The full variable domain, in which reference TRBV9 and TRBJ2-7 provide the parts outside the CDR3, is DSGVTQTPKHLITATGQRVTLRCSPRSGDLSVYWYQQSLDQGLQFLIQYYNGEERAKGNILERFSAQQFPDLHSELNLSSLELGDSALYFCASSVDVGAEQYFGPGTRLTVT.

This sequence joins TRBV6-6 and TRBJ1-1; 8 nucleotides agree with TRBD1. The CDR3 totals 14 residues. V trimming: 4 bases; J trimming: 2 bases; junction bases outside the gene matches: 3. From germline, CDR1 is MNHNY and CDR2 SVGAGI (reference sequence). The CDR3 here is CASSLTGVNTEAFF. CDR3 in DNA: TGTGCCAGCAGTTTGACAGGGGTAAACACTGAAGCTTTCTTT.

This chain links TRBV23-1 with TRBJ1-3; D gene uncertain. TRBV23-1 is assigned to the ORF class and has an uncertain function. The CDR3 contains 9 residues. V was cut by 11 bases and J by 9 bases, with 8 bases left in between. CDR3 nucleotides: TGCGCCTCCCGCGGCACCATATATTTT. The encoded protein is CASRGTIYF.

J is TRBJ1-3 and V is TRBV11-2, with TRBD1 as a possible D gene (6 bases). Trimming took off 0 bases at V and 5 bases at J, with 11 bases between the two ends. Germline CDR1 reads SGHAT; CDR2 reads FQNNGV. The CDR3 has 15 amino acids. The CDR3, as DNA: TGTGCCAGCAGCTTAGATGGGACACGGAGAAACACCATATATTTT. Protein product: CASSLDGTRRNTIYF.

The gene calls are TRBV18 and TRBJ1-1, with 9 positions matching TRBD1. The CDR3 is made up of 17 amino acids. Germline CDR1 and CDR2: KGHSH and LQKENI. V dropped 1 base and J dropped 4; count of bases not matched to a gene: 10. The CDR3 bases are TGTGCCAGCTCACCACTAGGGACAGGGAGCCCCAGCACTGAAGCTTTCTTT. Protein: CASSPLGTGSPSTEAFF. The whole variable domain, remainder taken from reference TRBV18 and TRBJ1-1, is NAGVMQNPRHLVRRRGQEARLRCSPMKGHSHVYWYRQLPEEGLKFMVYLQKENIIDESGMPKERFSAEFPKEGPSILRIQQVVRGDSAAYFCASSPLGTGSPSTEAFFGQGTRLTVV.

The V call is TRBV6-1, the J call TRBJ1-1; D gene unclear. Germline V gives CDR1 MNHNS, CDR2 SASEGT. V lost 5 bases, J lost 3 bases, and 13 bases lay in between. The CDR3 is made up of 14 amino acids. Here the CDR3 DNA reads TGTGCCAGCAGTCCAACGGGAGACTACACTGAAGCTTTCTTT. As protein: CASSPTGDYTEAFF.

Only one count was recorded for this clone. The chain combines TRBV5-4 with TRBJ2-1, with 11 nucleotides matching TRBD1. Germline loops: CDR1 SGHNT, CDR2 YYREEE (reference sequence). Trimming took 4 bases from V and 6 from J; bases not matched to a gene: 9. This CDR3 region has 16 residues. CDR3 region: CASSAPRDRGGNEQFF. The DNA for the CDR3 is TGTGCCAGCAGCGCGCCCCGGGACAGGGGGGGCAATGAGCAGTTCTTC.

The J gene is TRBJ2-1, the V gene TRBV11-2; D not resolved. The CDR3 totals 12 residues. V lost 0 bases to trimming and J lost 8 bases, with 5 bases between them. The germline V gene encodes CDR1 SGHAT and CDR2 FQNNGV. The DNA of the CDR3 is TGTGCCAGCAGCTTAGATCGGGATGAGCAGTTCTTC. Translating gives CASSLDRDEQFF.

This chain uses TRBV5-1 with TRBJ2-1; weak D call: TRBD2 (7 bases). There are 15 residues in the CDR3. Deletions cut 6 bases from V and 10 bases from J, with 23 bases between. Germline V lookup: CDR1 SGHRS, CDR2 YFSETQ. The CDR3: CASKHVGGASWEQFF. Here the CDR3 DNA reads TGCGCCAGCAAACATGTGGGGGGGGCCTCGTGGGAGCAGTTCTTC.

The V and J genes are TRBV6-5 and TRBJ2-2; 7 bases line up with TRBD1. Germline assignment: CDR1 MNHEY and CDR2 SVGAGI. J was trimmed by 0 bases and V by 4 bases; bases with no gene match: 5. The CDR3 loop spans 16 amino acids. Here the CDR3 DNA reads TGTGCCAGCAGTTGGCAAGGGGGCACGAACACCGGGGAGCTGTTTTTT. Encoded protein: CASSWQGGTNTGELFF.

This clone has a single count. The CDR3 loop reads CASSMTSGGYNEQFF. The CDR3 DNA follows: TGTGCCAGTAGTATGACTAGCGGGGGGTACAATGAGCAGTTCTTC. V usage is TRBV19 and J usage is TRBJ2-1; 13 bases map to TRBD2. Per germline, CDR1 LNHDA and CDR2 SQIVND (reference sequence). This CDR3 has 15 residues. The ends lost 3 bases at V and 4 bases at J; junction bases unmatched: 0.

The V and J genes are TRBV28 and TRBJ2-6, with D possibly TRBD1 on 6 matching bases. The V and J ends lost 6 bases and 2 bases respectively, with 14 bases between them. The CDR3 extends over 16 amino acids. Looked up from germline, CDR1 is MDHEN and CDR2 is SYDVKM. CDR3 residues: CASSKGVVTGANVLTF. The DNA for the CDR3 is TGTGCCAGCAGCAAGGGGGTGGTAACTGGGGCCAACGTCCTGACTTTC.

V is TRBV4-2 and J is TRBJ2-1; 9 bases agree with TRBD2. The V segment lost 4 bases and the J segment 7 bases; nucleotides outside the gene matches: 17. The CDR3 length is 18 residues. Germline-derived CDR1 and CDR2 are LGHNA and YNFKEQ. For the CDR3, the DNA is TGTGCCAGCAGCCCCTTATCGCACGCGGGGGGGCCGTGGAATGAGCAGTTCTTC. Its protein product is CASSPLSHAGGPWNEQFF.

The CDR3 sequence is CASLQRGTVGGETQYF. The CDR3 DNA sequence: TGTGCCAGCCTCCAGCGGGGTACCGTCGGCGGGGAGACCCAGTACTTC. The chain employs TRBV7-2 and TRBJ2-5; 7 bases match TRBD2. Germline lookup yields CDR1 SGHTA and CDR2 FQGNSA. V shed 8 bases and J 5 bases; nucleotides not matched to a gene: 17. The length of the CDR3 is 16 residues.

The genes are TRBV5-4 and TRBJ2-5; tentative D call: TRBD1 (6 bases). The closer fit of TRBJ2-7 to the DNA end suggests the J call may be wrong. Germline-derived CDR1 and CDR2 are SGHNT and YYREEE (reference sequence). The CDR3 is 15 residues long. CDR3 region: CASSLMGTISHEQYF. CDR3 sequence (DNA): TGTGCCAGCAGCCTCATGGGGACAATAAGCCACGAGCAGTACTTC.

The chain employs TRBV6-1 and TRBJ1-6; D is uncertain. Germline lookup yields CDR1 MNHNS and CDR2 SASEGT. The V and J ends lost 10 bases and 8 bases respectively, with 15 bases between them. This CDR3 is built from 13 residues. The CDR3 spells CATNIGSDSPLHF. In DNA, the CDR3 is TGTGCCACCAACATCGGGAGCGATTCACCCCTCCACTTT.

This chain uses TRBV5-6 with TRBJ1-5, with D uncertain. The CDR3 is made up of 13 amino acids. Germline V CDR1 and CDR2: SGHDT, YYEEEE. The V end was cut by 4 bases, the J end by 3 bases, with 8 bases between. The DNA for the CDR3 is TGTGCCAGCAGCGCCTACGCCAATCAGCCCCAGCATTTT. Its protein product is CASSAYANQPQHF.

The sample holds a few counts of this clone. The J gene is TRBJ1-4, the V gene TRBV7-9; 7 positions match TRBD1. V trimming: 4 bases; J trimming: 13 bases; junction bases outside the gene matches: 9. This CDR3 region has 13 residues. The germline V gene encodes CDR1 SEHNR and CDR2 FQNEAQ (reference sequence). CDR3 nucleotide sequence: TGTGCCAGCAGCTCCCTCCCGACAGGGACACTGTTTTTT. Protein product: CASSSLPTGTLFF.

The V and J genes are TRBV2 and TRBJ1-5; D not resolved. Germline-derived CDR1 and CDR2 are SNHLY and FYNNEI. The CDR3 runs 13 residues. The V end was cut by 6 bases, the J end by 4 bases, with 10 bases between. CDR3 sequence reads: CASRAEPNQPQHF. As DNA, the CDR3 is TGTGCCAGCAGGGCAGAACCGAATCAGCCCCAGCATTTT.

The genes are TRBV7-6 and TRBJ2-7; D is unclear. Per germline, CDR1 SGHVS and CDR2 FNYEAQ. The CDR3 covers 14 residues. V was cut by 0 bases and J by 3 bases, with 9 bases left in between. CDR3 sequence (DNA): TGTGCCAGCAGCTTAGCCCTAATAGACTACGAGCAGTACTTC. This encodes CASSLALIDYEQYF.

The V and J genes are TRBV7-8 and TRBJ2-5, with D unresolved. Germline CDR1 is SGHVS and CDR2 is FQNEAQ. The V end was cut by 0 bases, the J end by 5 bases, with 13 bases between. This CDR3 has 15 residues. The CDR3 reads CASSLAQSELETQYF. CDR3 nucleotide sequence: TGTGCCAGCAGCTTAGCGCAATCTGAGCTTGAGACCCAGTACTTC. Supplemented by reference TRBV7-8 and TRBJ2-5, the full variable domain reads GAGVSQSPRYKVAKRGQDVALRCDPISGHVSLFWYQQALGQGPEFLTYFQNEAQLDKSGLPSDRFFAERPEGSVSTLKIQRTQQEDSAVYLCASSLAQSELETQYFGPGTRLLVL.

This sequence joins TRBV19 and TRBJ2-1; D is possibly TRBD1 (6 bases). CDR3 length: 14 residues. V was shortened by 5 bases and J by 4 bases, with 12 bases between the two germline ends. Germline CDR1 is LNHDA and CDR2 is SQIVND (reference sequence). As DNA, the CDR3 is TGTGCCAGTAGTCTCAGTGGACAGTACAATGAGCAGTTCTTC. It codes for CASSLSGQYNEQFF.